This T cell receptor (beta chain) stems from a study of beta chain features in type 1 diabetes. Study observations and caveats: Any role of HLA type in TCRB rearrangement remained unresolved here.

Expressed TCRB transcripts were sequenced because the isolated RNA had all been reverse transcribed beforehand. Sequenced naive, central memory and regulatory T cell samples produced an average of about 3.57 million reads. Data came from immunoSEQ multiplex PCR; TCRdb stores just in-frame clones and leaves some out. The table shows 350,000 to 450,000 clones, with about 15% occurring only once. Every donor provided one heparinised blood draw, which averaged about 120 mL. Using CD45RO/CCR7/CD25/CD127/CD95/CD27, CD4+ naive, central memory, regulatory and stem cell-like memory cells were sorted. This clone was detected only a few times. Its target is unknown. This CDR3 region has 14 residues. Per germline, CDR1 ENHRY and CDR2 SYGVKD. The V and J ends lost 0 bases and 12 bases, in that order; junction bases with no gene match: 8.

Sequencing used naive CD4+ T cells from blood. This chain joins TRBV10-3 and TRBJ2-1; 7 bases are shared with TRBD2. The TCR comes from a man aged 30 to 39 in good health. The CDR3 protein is CAISESLANPPQFF. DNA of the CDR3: TGTGCCATCAGTGAGTCACTAGCGAATCCCCCGCAGTTCTTC.